This T cell receptor beta chain was identified during a study of blood T cell repertoires in COVID-19. How the authors handled the data: Cell counts per sample came from amplifying reference gene primers. Repertoires were generated with immunoSEQ multiplex PCR, while TCRdb's copy carries only in-frame clones and drops some. V and J calls and clone size follow that table, whereas D and trimming were derived from the DNA. The table has 250,000 to 300,000 clones, over 70% seen once. The CDR3 contains 16 residues. V was pared by 2 bases and J by 1 base, with 6 bases of the junction left unmatched. Germline CDR1 is SGHAT and CDR2 is FQNNGV. The table lists this clone with a count of one.

J is TRBJ2-7 and V is TRBV11-2; TRBD1 matches at 9 bases. The sequencing sample was made of peripheral blood. This sequence was found in a woman aged 80 or over with acute or convalescent COVID-19. The CDR3 loop is CASSLTDRGPSYEQYF. The CDR3 nucleotides are TGTGCCAGCAGCTTAACGGACAGGGGACCGTCCTACGAGCAGTACTTC.